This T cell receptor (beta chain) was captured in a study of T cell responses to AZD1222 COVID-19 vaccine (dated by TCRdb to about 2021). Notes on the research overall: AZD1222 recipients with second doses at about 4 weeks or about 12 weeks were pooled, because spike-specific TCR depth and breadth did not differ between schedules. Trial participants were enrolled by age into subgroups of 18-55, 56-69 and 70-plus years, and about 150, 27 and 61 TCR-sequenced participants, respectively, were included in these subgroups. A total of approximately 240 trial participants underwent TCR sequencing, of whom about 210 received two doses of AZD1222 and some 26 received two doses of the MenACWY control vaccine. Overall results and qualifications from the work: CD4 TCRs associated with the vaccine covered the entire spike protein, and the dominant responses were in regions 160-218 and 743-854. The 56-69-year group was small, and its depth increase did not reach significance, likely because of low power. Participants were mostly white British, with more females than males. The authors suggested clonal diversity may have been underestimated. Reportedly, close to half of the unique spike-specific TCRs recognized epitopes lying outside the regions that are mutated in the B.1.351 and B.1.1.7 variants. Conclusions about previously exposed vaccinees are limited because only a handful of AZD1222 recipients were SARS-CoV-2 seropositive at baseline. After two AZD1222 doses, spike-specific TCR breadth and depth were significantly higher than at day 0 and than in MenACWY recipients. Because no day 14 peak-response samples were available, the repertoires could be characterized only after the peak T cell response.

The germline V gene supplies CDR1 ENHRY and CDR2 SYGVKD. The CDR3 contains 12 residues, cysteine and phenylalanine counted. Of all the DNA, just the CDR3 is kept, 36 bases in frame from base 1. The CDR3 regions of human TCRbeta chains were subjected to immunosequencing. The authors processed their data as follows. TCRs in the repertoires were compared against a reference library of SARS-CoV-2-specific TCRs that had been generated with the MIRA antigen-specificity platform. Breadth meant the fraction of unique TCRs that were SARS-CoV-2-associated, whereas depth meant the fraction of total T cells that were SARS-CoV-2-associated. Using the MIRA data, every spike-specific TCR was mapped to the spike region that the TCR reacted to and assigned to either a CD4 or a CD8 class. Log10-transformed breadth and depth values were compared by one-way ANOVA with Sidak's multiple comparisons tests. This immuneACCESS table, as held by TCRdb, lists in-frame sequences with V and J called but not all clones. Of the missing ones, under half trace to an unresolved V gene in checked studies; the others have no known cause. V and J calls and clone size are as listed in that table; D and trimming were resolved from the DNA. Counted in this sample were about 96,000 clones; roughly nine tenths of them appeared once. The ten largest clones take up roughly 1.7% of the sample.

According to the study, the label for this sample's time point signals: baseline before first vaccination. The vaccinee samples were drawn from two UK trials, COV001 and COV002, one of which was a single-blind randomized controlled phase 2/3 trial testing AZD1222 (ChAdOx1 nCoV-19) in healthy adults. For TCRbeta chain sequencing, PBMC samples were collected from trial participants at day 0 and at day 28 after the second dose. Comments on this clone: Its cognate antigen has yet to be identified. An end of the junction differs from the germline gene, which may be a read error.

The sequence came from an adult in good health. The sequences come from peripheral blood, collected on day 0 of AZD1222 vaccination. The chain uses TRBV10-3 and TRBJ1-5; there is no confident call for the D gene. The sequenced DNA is TGTGCCGTCAGAAGTAGCAATCAGCCCCAGCATTTT. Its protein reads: CAVRSSNQPQHF.